One sample yielded the 21 T cell receptor beta chains listed below, sequenced in a study of PD-1 blockade in mismatch repair-deficient tumors. TCRdb's table, derived via immunoSEQ multiplex PCR, lists solely in-frame clones and lacks some. The sample yields about 120,000 clones, 85% to 90% seen once. The sequences come from peripheral blood, collected approximately 71 weeks after starting pembrolizumab. These receptor sequences come from an adult with mismatch repair-deficient cancer.

This clone was counted between two and nine times. The V call is TRBV2, the J call TRBJ2-5; D gene uncertain. Trimming pared 4 bases from V and 4 bases from J, leaving 13 bases between. CDR3 length equals 14 residues. CDR1 SNHLY and CDR2 FYNNEI come from the germline V gene. The CDR3 protein is CASSGGNWGETQYF. The CDR3 nucleotides read TGTGCCAGCAGTGGGGGAAACTGGGGAGAGACCCAGTACTTC.

The genes are TRBV13 and TRBJ2-7; 7 nucleotides match TRBD2. The junction had 1 base not matched to a gene; V was cut back by 6 bases and J by 2 bases. Germline-derived CDR1 and CDR2 are PRHDT and FYEKMQ (reference sequence). CDR3 length equals 12 residues. The CDR3 loop is CASSRGAYEQYF. In nucleotides, the CDR3 is TGTGCCAGCAGTCGGGGGGCCTACGAGCAGTACTTC.

The chain is built from TRBV15 and TRBJ1-5, with D unresolved. Per the germline V gene, CDR1 is LNHNV and CDR2 is YYDKDF (reference sequence). The CDR3 is 14 amino acids. V was pared by 3 bases and J by 1 base, with 7 bases between. DNA for the CDR3: TGTGCCACCAGCAGTATCCAGAGCAATCAGCCCCAGCATTTT. Its translation: CATSSIQSNQPQHF.

The chain combines TRBV30 with TRBJ2-3, with no clear D. Trimming stripped 2 bases from V and 3 bases from J, with 6 bases between. Germline CDR1 reads GTSNPN; CDR2 reads SVGIG (reference sequence). This CDR3 contains 12 residues. CDR3: CAWSWGTDTQYF. The CDR3 DNA is TGTGCCTGGAGTTGGGGAACAGATACGCAGTATTTT.

The chain is built from TRBV19 and TRBJ2-1; D not certain. CDR1 is LNHDA, CDR2 SQIVND, per germline (reference sequence). The CDR3 runs to 15 residues. Trimming removed 6 bases at V and 7 bases at J, with 19 bases between. CDR3 DNA sequence: TGTGCCAGTAGCATCGATCCGGGTCCCCCGAATGAGCAGTTCTTC. This translates into CASSIDPGPPNEQFF.

The CDR3 is CASSLEAGRNEKLFF. CDR3 DNA: TGTGCCAGCAGCTTGGAGGCAGGGCGTAATGAAAAACTGTTTTTT. J is TRBJ1-4 and V is TRBV5-4; tentative D call: TRBD1 (5 bases). This CDR3 has 15 residues. V shed 0 bases and J shed 4 bases, with 10 bases lying between them. Germline V gene sequence: CDR1 SGHNT, CDR2 YYREEE (reference sequence).

V usage is TRBV4-3 and J usage is TRBJ2-7, with 7 nucleotides matching TRBD1. This CDR3 is built from 15 residues. Trimming took 4 bases from V and 3 from J; bases not matched to a gene: 9. CDR1 and CDR2 (germline): LGHNA, YSLEER. CDR3 residues: CASSPYRGVGYEQYF. For the CDR3, the DNA is TGCGCCAGCAGCCCATACAGGGGCGTAGGCTACGAGCAGTACTTC.

V is TRBV5-1 and J is TRBJ2-7, with D possibly being TRBD2 (5 bases). The CDR3 is 15 residues long. V lost 0 bases and J lost 2, with 12 bases in between. Germline-derived CDR1 and CDR2 are SGHRS and YFSETQ. The CDR3 DNA follows: TGCGCCAGCAGCTTGGTACAAGGAGGTCCCTACGAGCAGTACTTC. Protein product: CASSLVQGGPYEQYF. The whole variable domain, remainder taken from reference TRBV5-1 and TRBJ2-7, is KAGVTQTPRYLIKTRGQQVTLSCSPISGHRSVSWYQQTPGQGLQFLFEYFSETQRNKGNFPGRFSGRQFSNSRSEMNVSTLELGDSALYLCASSLVQGGPYEQYFGPGTRLTVT.

V gene TRBV5-6 combines with J gene TRBJ2-1; possible D gene TRBD2, 6 bases. Looked up from germline, CDR1 is SGHDT and CDR2 is YYEEEE. CDR3 size: 14 residues. Trimming stripped 3 bases from V and 7 bases from J, with 14 bases between. CDR3 amino acids: CASSWLGLGNEQFF. In DNA, the CDR3 is TGTGCCAGCAGCTGGCTGGGACTGGGGAATGAGCAGTTCTTC.

V is TRBV11-1 and J is TRBJ2-5; 8 bases are shared with TRBD2. Germline V gives CDR1 SGHAT, CDR2 FQDESV (reference sequence). The CDR3 has 16 amino acids. The junction had 9 bases not matched to a gene; V was cut back by 3 bases and J by 3 bases. CDR3 residues: CASSLLSGLDKETQYF. The CDR3 DNA follows: TGTGCCAGCAGCTTGTTGTCGGGACTAGATAAAGAGACCCAGTACTTC.

The chain carries TRBV27 and TRBJ2-7; possibly TRBD2 for D (5 bases). Trimming took 0 bases from V and 2 from J, leaving 14 bases between them. The CDR3 is 16 residues long. Germline assignment: CDR1 MNHEY and CDR2 SMNVEV (reference sequence). The CDR3 DNA reads as TGTGCCAGCAGTTTATCTTATGGGGAGCTTCCCTACGAGCAGTACTTC. It is translated as CASSLSYGELPYEQYF.

CDR3 protein: CASSIFVAGSPRSNQPQHF. The CDR3 nucleotides are TGTGCCAGTAGTATTTTTGTTGCCGGATCCCCGCGGAGCAATCAGCCCCAGCATTTT. The chain uses TRBV19 and TRBJ1-5; D unclear. In germline, CDR1 is LNHDA, CDR2 SQIVND (reference sequence). There are 19 residues in the CDR3. The V gene lost 3 bases and the J gene lost 1 base, with 22 bases spanning the gap.

The chain couples TRBV7-9 to TRBJ1-1, with TRBD1 identical over 8 bases. The J segment lost 11 bases and the V segment lost 8 bases, leaving 16 bases of the junction unmatched. The CDR3 loop spans 14 amino acids. CDR1 is SEHNR, CDR2 FQNEAQ, per germline (reference sequence). The CDR3 DNA sequence: TGTGCCAGCGGGCGACAGGGGAGCCGGAGGGCGGCTTTCTTT. Translated: CASGRQGSRRAAFF.

The chain carries TRBV30 and TRBJ1-2; D not certain. V dropped 4 bases and J dropped 8 bases, with 17 bases sitting between them. Germline CDR1 reads GTSNPN; CDR2 reads SVGIG (reference sequence). The CDR3 loop spans 13 amino acids. The CDR3 region is CAWTRAWTRGYTF. CDR3 coding DNA: TGTGCCTGGACGAGGGCGTGGACTAGGGGCTACACCTTC.

This chain connects TRBV25-1 to TRBJ1-1; 7 bases map to TRBD1. The CDR3 loop spans 17 amino acids. With V trimmed by 4 bases and J by 3 bases, 14 bases remained unmatched. Germline-derived CDR1 and CDR2 are MGHDK and SYGVNS. The CDR3, as DNA: TGTGCCAGCAGTGCACAGGGGACCGGCGATCAGGACACTGAAGCTTTCTTT. This encodes CASSAQGTGDQDTEAFF.

A word on this clone: One junction end disagrees with the germline gene, perhaps due to a read error. The chain uses TRBV7-7 and TRBJ2-1; D is uncertain. Germline assignment: CDR1 SSHAT and CDR2 FNYEAQ (reference sequence). This CDR3 has 13 residues. The CDR3 spells CASSVHASNEQFF. The CDR3, as DNA: TGTGCTAGCAGCGTACATGCCTCCAATGAGCAGTTCTTC.

This clone was counted a few times. V usage is TRBV10-3 and J usage is TRBJ2-1, with D perhaps TRBD1 or TRBD2 (5 bases each). Germline loops: CDR1 ENHRY, CDR2 SYGVKD. V lost 10 bases to trimming and J lost 9 bases, with 19 bases between them. The CDR3 is 13 amino acids. Written as DNA, the CDR3 is TGTGCCACCTGGAATCAGGGAGTTGGTGAGCAGTTCTTC. It translates to CATWNQGVGEQFF.

V is TRBV5-6 and J is TRBJ2-1; D unclear. The CDR3 loop spans 12 amino acids. V gave up 0 bases and J gave up 8 bases, with 6 bases separating them. Germline V gene sequence: CDR1 SGHDT, CDR2 YYEEEE. In DNA form, the CDR3 reads TGTGCCAGCAGCTTGGAGGTCTATGAGCAGTTCTTC. Its translation: CASSLEVYEQFF.

V gene TRBV5-1 combines with J gene TRBJ2-7; weak D call: TRBD2 (5 bases). The germline CDR1 and CDR2 sequences are SGHRS and YFSETQ. V lost 1 base and J 3 bases, leaving 23 bases between the germline ends. The CDR3 consists of 18 residues. The CDR3 reads CASSLNSGIFSQYYEQYF. In nucleotides, the CDR3 is TGCGCCAGCAGCTTGAACTCCGGGATCTTCAGCCAGTACTACGAGCAGTACTTC.

The chain couples TRBV9 to TRBJ1-4; 8 bases fit TRBD1. The CDR3 totals 15 residues. CDR1 is SGDLS, CDR2 YYNGEE, per germline. V dropped 4 bases and J dropped 8; count of bases not matched to a gene: 10. The CDR3 nucleotides read TGTGCCAGCAGCCCGGGACAGGACGACCGGGAAAAACTGTTTTTT. It specifies CASSPGQDDREKLFF.

The J gene is TRBJ1-1, the V gene TRBV7-9, with 10 bases fitting TRBD1. V lost 6 bases and J lost 3; bases outside the gene matches: 7. The CDR3 sequence is 15 residues long. Germline lookup yields CDR1 SEHNR and CDR2 FQNEAQ (reference sequence). The CDR3 sequence: CASRRTGGRDTEAFF. DNA for the CDR3: TGTGCCAGCAGAAGGACAGGGGGACGGGACACTGAAGCTTTCTTT.